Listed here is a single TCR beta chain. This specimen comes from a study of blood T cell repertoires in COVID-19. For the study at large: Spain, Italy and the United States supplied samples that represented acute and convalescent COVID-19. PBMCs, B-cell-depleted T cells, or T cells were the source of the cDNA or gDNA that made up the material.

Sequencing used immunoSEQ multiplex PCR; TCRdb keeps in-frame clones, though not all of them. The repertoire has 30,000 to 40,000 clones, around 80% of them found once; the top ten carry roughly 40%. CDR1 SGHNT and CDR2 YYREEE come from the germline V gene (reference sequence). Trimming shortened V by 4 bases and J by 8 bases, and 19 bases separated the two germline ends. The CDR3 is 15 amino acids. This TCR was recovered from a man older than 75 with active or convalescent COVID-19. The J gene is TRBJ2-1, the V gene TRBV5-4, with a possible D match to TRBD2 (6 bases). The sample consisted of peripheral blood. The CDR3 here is CASSVGLPIIDEQFF. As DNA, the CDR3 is TGTGCCAGCAGCGTGGGACTCCCGATCATCGATGAGCAGTTCTTC.